The rows below give T cell receptor beta chains drawn from one sample of a study of chemoradiotherapy in HPV16-positive cancers. The assay was immunoSEQ multiplex PCR, and TCRdb's table has in-frame clones only and misses some. This table has 9,500 to 15,000 clones, just under 80% appearing once. The biological material was taken from a patient who underwent chemoradiotherapy. These receptors were taken from a human donor with HPV-associated anogenital cancer. Each CDR3 is given with its conserved first and last residue. D genes are given only for firm matches.

V	D	J	CDR3	DNA
TRBV27	-	TRBJ2-1	CASSLWRSSYNEQFF	TGTGCCAGCAGTTTGTGGCGAAGCTCCTACAATGAGCAGTTCTTC
TRBV19	TRBD1	TRBJ1-1	CASSMGPGQGVIMNTEAFF	TGTGCCAGTAGTATGGGTCCGGGACAGGGGGTAATAATGAACACTGAAGCTTTCTTT
TRBV6-6	-	TRBJ1-1	CASSLGTEAFF	TGTGCCAGCAGTTTAGGTACTGAAGCTTTCTTT
TRBV5-1	-	TRBJ1-3	CASSLEDPGNTIYF	TGCGCCAGCAGCTTGGAGGATCCTGGAAACACCATATATTTT
TRBV29-1	TRBD1	TRBJ2-2	CSVETGRARELFF	TGCAGCGTTGAGACAGGGCGGGCTAGGGAGCTGTTTTTT
TRBV6-5	-	TRBJ2-2	CASSPDLTSGELFF	TGTGCCAGCAGCCCCGACCTAACTAGCGGGGAGCTGTTTTTT
TRBV5-4	TRBD1	TRBJ1-6	CASSRDRVDSPLHF	TGTGCCAGCAGCCGTGACAGGGTTGATTCACCCCTCCACTTT
TRBV30	-	TRBJ2-3	CAWSGGPGDTQYF	TGTGCCTGGAGTGGGGGGCCTGGAGATACGCAGTATTTT
TRBV4-1	TRBD1	TRBJ1-5	CASSPTGTGGLEPQHF	TGCGCCAGCAGCCCGACCGGGACAGGGGGTCTGGAGCCCCAGCATTTT
TRBV6-1	TRBD1	TRBJ1-4	CASSRDRVEKLFF	TGTGCCAGCAGTCGGGACAGGGTTGAAAAACTGTTTTTT
TRBV5-4	TRBD1	TRBJ2-3	CASSLGQGSPDTQYF	TGTGCCAGCAGCTTGGGACAGGGGTCCCCAGATACGCAGTATTTT
TRBV5-4	-	TRBJ1-4	CASSLGGLSNEKLFF	TGTGCCAGCAGCTTGGGGGGCCTATCTAATGAAAAACTGTTTTTT
TRBV19	-	TRBJ1-6	CASSIPVDGSPLHF	TGTGCCAGTAGTATACCGGTCGACGGTTCACCCCTCCACTTT
TRBV28	-	TRBJ1-2	CASSPLAVTYGYTF	TGTGCCAGCAGCCCCCTGGCAGTAACCTATGGCTACACCTTC